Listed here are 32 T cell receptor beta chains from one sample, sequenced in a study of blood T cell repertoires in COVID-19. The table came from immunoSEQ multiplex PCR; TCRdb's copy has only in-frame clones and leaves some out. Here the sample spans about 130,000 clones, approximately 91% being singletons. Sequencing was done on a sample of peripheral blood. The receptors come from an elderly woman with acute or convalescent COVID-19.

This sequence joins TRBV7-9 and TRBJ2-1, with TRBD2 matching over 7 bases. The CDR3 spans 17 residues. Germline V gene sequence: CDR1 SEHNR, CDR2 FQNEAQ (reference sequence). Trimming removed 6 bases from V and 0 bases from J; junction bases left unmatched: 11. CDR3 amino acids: CASSPFLAASSYNEQFF. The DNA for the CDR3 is TGTGCCAGCAGTCCCTTTCTAGCGGCCAGCTCCTACAATGAGCAGTTCTTC. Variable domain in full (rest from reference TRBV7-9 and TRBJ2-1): DTGVSQNPRHKITKRGQNVTFRCDPISEHNRLYWYRQTLGQGPEFLTYFQNEAQLEKSRLLSDRFSAERPKGSFSTLEIQRTEQGDSAMYLCASSPFLAASSYNEQFFGPGTRLTVL.

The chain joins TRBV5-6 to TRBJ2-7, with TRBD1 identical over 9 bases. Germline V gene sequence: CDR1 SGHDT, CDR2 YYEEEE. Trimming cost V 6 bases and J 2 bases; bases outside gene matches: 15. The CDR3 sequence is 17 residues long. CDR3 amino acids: CASNPTGGALLTYEQYF. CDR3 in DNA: TGTGCCAGCAACCCGACAGGGGGGGCCCTCCTAACCTACGAGCAGTACTTC.

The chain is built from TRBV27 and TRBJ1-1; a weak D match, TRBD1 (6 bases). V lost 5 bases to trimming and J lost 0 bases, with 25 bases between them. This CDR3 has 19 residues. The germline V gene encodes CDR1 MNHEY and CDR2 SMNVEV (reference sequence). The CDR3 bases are TGTGCCAGCAGTGTGAGAGGTGGGATCAGGGGAGGGGTGAACACTGAAGCTTTCTTT. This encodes CASSVRGGIRGGVNTEAFF.

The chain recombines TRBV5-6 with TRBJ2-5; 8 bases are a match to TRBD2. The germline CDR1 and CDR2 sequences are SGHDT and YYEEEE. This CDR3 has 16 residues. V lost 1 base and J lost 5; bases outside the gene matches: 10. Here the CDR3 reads CASSLQGRGAPETQYF. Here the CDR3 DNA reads TGTGCCAGCAGCTTGCAAGGGCGGGGGGCTCCGGAGACCCAGTACTTC.

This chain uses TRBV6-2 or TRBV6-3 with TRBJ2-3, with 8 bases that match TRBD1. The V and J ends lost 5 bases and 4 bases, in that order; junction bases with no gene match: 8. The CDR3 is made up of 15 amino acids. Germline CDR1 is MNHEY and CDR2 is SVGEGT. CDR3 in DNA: TGTGCCAGCAGTCGTCTTCGGGACAGGCCAGATACGCAGTATTTT. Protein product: CASSRLRDRPDTQYF.

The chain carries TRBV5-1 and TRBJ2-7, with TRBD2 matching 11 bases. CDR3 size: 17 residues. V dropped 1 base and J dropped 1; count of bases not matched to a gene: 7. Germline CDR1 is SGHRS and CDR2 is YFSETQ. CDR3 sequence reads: CASSLMGLAGGSYEQYF. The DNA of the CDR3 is TGCGCCAGCAGCTTGATGGGGCTAGCGGGAGGTTCCTACGAGCAGTACTTC.

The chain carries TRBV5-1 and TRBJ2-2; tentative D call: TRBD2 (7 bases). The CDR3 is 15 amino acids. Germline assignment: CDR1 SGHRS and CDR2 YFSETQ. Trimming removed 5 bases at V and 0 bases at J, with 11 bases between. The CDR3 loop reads CASRIGGPNTGELFF. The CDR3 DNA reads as TGCGCCAGCAGAATCGGGGGGCCGAACACCGGGGAGCTGTTTTTT.

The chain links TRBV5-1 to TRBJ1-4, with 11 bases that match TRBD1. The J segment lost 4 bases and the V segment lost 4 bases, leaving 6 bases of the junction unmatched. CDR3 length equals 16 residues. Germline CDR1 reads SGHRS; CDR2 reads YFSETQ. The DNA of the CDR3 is TGCGCCAGCAGCCAGGGACAGGGGGTCGGTAATGAAAAACTGTTTTTT. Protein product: CASSQGQGVGNEKLFF.

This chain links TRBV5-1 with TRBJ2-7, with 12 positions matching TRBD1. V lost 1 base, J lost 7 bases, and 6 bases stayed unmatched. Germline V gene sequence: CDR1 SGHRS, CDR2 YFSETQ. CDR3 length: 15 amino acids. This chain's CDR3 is CASSLLGQGAGEQYF. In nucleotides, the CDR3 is TGCGCCAGCAGCTTGTTGGGACAGGGGGCGGGGGAGCAGTACTTC.

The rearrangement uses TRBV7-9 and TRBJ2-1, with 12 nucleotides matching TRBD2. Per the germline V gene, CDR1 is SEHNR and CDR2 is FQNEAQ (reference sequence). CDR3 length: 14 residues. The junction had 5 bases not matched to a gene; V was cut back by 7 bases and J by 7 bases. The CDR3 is CASTWTSGMNEQFF. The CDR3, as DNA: TGTGCCAGCACCTGGACTAGCGGGATGAATGAGCAGTTCTTC. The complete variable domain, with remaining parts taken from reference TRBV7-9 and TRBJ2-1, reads DTGVSQNPRHKITKRGQNVTFRCDPISEHNRLYWYRQTLGQGPEFLTYFQNEAQLEKSRLLSDRFSAERPKGSFSTLEIQRTEQGDSAMYLCASTWTSGMNEQFFGPGTRLTVL.

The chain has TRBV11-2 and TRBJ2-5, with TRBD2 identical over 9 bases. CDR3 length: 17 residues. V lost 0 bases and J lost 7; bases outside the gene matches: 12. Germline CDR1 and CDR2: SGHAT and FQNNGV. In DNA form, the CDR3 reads TGTGCCAGCAGCTTAGAAGGTAGCGGGGGCTCCAGAGGGACCCAGTACTTC. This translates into CASSLEGSGGSRGTQYF.

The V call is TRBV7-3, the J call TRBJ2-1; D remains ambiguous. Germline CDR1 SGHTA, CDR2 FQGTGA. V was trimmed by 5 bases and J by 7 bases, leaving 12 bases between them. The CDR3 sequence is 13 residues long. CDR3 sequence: CASSPERRNEQFF. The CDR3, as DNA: TGTGCCAGCAGCCCCGAGAGGCGGAATGAGCAGTTCTTC.

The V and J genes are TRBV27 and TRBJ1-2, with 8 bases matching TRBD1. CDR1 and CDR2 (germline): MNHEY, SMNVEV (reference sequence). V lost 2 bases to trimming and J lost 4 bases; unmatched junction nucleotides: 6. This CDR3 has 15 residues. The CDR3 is CASSLAGQGPYGYTF. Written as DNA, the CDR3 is TGTGCCAGCAGTTTAGCTGGACAGGGTCCCTATGGCTACACCTTC.

CDR3 DNA sequence: TGTGCCAGCAGCTTGGAGGGGTTGGGGAACGGCTACACCTTC. Its protein product is CASSLEGLGNGYTF. The rearrangement links TRBV5-5 to TRBJ1-2; the D gene is possibly TRBD1 (5 bases). The V end lost 0 bases, the J end lost 8 bases, and 14 bases lay between the germline ends. The CDR3 runs to 14 residues. The germline gives CDR1 SGHKS, CDR2 YYEKEE (reference sequence).

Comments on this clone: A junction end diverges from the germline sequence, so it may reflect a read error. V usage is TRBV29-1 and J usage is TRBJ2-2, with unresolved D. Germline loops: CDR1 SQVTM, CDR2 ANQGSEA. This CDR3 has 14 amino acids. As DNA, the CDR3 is TGCAGCGCTGGAGCCAGTACGAACACCGGTGAGCTGTTTTTT. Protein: CSAGASTNTGELFF.

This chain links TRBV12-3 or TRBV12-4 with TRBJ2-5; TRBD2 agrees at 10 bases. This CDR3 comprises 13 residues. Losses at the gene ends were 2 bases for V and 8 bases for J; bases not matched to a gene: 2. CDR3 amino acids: CASSLSGRDTQYF. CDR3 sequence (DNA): TGTGCCAGCAGTTTAAGCGGGAGGGACACCCAGTACTTC.

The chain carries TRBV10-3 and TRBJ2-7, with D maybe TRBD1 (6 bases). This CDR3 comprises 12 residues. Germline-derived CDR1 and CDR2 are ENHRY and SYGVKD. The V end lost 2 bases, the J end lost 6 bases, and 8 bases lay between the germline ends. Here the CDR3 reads CAISEIRGEQYF. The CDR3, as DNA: TGTGCCATCAGTGAGATCAGGGGCGAGCAGTACTTC.

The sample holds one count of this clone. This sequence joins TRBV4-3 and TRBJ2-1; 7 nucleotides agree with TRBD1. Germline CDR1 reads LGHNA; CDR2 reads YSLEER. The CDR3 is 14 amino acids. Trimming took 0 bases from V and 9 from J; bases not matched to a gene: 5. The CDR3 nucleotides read TGCGCCAGCAGCCAAGATGGGGACAGTATTGAGCAGTTCTTC. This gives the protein CASSQDGDSIEQFF.

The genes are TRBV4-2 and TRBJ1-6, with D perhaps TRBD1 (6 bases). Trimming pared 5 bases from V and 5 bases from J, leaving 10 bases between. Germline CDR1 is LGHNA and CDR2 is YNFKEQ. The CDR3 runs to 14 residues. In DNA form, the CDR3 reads TGTGCCAGCAGCACGGGACAAAATAATTCACCCCTCCACTTT. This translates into CASSTGQNNSPLHF.

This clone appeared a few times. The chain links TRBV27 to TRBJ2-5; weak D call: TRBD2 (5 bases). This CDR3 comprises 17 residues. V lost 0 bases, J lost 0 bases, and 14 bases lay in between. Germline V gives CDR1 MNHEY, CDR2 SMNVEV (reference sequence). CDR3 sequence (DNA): TGTGCCAGCAGTTTATCGGGAGTCTTCAAGCACCAAGAGACCCAGTACTTC. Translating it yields CASSLSGVFKHQETQYF.

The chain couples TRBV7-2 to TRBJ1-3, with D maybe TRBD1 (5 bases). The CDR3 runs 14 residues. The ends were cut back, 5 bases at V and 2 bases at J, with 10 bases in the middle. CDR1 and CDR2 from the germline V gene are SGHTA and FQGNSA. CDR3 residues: CASSARVTGNTIYF. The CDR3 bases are TGTGCCAGCAGCGCCAGGGTTACTGGAAACACCATATATTTT. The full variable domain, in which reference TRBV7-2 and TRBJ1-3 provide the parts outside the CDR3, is GAGVSQSPSNKVTEKGKDVELRCDPISGHTALYWYRQSLGQGLEFLIYFQGNSAPDKSGLPSDRFSAERTGGSVSTLTIQRTQQEDSAVYLCASSARVTGNTIYFGEGSWLTVV.

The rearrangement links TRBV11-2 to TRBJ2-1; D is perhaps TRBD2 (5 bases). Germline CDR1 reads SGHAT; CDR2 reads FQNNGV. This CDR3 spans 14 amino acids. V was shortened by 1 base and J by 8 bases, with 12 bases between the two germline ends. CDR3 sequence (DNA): TGTGCCAGCAGCTTAGGGCCGGGGATCTATGAGCAGTTCTTC. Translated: CASSLGPGIYEQFF.

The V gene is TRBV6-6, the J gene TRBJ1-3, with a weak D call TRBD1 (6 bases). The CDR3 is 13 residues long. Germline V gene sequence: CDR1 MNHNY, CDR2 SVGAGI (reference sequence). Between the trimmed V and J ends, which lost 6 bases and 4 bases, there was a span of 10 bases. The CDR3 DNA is TGTGCCAGCAGCCTCGACAGGGGAAACACCATATATTTT. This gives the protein CASSLDRGNTIYF.

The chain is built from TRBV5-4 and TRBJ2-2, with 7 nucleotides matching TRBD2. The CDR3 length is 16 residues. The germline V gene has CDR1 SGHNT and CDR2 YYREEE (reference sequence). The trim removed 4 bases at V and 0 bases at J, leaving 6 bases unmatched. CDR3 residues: CASSVGGSANTGELFF. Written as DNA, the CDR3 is TGTGCCAGCAGCGTGGGCGGGAGCGCGAACACCGGGGAGCTGTTTTTT. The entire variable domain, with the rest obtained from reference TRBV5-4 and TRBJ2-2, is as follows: ETGVTQSPTHLIKTRGQQVTLRCSSQSGHNTVSWYQQALGQGPQFIFQYYREEENGRGNFPPRFSGLQFPNYSSELNVNALELDDSALYLCASSVGGSANTGELFFGEGSRLTVL.

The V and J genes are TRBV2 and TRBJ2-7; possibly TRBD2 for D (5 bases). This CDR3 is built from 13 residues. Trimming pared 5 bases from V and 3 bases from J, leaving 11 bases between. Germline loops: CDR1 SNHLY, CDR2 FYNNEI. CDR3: CASSFRGFYEQYF. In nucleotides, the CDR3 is TGTGCCAGCAGTTTCCGGGGTTTCTACGAGCAGTACTTC.

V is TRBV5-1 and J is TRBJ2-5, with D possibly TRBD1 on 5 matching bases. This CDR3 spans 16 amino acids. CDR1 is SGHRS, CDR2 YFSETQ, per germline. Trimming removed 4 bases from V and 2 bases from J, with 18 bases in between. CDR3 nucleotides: TGCGCCAGCAGCAACGTACGGCCAGGGAAGCAAGAGACCCAGTACTTC. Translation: CASSNVRPGKQETQYF.

The CDR3, as DNA: TGCAGCGTTGGGGACAGATTTAACACCGGGGAGCTGTTTTTT. Its protein product is CSVGDRFNTGELFF. V gene TRBV29-1 combines with J gene TRBJ2-2; the match to TRBD1 covers 7 bases. The CDR3 length is 14 residues. The J segment lost 2 bases and the V segment lost 4 bases, leaving 4 bases of the junction unmatched. Germline-derived CDR1 and CDR2 are SQVTM and ANQGSEA.

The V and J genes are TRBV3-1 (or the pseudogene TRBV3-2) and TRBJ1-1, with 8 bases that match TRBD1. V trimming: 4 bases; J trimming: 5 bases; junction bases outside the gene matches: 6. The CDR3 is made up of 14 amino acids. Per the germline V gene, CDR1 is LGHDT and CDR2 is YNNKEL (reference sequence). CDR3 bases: TGTGCCAGCAGCCGAGGACAGGGCGGGACTGAAGCTTTCTTT. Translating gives CASSRGQGGTEAFF.

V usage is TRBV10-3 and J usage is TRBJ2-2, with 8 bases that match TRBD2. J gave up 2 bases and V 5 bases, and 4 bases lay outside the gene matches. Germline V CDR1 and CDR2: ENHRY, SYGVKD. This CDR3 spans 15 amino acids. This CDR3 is CAISTSGANTGELFF. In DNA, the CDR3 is TGTGCCATCAGTACTAGCGGAGCCAACACCGGGGAGCTGTTTTTT.

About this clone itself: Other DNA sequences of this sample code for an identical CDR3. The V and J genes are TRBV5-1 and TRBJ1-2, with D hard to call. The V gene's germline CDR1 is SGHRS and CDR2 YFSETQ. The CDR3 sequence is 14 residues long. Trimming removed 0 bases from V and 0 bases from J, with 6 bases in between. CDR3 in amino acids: CASSLGGTNYGYTF. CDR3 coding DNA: TGCGCCAGCAGCTTGGGTGGCACTAACTATGGCTACACCTTC.

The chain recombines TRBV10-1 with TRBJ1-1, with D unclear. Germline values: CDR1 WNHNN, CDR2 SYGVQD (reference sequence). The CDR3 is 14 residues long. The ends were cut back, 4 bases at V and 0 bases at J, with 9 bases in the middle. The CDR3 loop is CASSASTMNTEAFF. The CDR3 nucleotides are TGCGCCAGCAGTGCGAGTACCATGAACACTGAAGCTTTCTTT.

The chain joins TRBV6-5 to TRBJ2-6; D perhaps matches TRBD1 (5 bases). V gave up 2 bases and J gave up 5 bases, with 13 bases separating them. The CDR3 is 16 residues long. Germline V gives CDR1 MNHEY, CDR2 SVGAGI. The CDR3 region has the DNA TGTGCCAGCAGTTACCCTCAGGGTACTTGGGCCAACGTCCTGACTTTC. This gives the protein CASSYPQGTWANVLTF.